The rows below give T cell receptor beta chains drawn from one sample of a study of blood T cells in healthy people across ages. From the 5' RACE reads, TCRdb called clonotypes with MiXCR, one entry per CDR3 protein. This table has 1.5 million to 2 million distinct CDR3 sequences, 28% appearing once. Sequenced input: blood. The receptors come from a woman aged 30 to 39 in good health. Each CDR3 is given with its conserved first and last residue. D genes are given only for firm matches. The size field is filled for only some rows; it gives once, few, many or a size class.

v_call	clone_size	d_call	j_call	cdr3_aa	cdr3_nt
TRBV20-1	-	TRBD2	TRBJ2-2	CSARALAGDGELFF	TGCAGTGCTAGGGCCCTAGCGGGGGACGGGGAGCTGTTTTTT
TRBV6-2/TRBV6-3	-	-	TRBJ2-7	CASSYSDLLALYNEQYF	TGTGCCAGCAGTTACTCGGACCTGCTGGCCTTATACAATGAGCAGTACTTC
TRBV12-3/TRBV12-4	-	TRBD2	TRBJ2-1	CASSPSSGSDEQFF	TGTGCCAGCAGTCCCTCTAGCGGGAGCGATGAGCAGTTCTTC
TRBV6-5	-	-	TRBJ1-2	CASSYGQGSTNGYTF	TGTGCCAGCAGTTACGGGCAGGGTAGTACAAATGGCTACACCTTC
TRBV5-1	-	-	TRBJ1-1	CASSFLSRANTEAFF	TGCGCCAGCAGCTTCCTTAGCAGGGCGAACACTGAAGCTTTCTTT
TRBV6-6	-	-	TRBJ2-1	CASRKYGTQETQFF	TGTGCCAGCAGGAAATATGGTACTCAAGAGACCCAGTTCTTC
TRBV7-9	few	TRBD1	TRBJ1-2	CASGLGTDYGYTF	TGTGCCAGCGGCCTAGGGACAGACTATGGCTACACCTTC
TRBV27	many	TRBD2	TRBJ2-7	CASSSGTSGGRNEQYF	TGTGCCAGCAGTTCCGGGACTAGCGGGGGAAGAAACGAGCAGTACTTC
TRBV12-3/TRBV12-4	-	-	TRBJ1-6	CASSTGFNSPLHF	TGTGCCAGCAGTACAGGGTTTAATTCACCCCTCCACTTT
TRBV5-1	many	-	TRBJ2-3	CASSLDGVTDTQYF	TGTGCCAGCAGCTTGGACGGCGTCACAGATACGCAGTATTTT
TRBV2	-	-	TRBJ1-1	CASSEGPRAMNTEAFF	TGTGCCAGCTCTGAAGGCCCCAGGGCCATGAACACTGAAGCTTTCTTT
TRBV20-1	-	-	TRBJ2-1	CSAHDDLDEQFF	TGCAGTGCCCATGACGACCTGGATGAGCAGTTCTTC
TRBV7-2	many	TRBD2	TRBJ2-7	CASSLGAGAPYEQYF	TGTGCCAGCAGCCTAGGTGCGGGAGCTCCCTACGAGCAGTACTTC
TRBV6-5	-	TRBD1	TRBJ2-2	CASSYSGDRGLFENTGELFF	TGTGCCAGCAGTTACTCGGGGGACAGGGGGCTATTTGAGAACACCGGGGAGCTGTTTTTT
TRBV30	few	-	TRBJ2-5	CAWSVSSRGASETQYF	TGTGCCTGGAGTGTATCTAGCAGGGGGGCCTCAGAGACCCAGTACTTC
TRBV6-2/TRBV6-3	many	-	TRBJ2-7	CASSYPTVPSGSYEQYF	TGTGCCAGCAGTTACCCCACGGTGCCATCGGGGTCCTACGAGCAGTACTTC
TRBV3-1	-	TRBD2	TRBJ2-7	CASSRSGTTYEQYF	TGTGCCAGCAGCAGAAGTGGGACTACCTACGAGCAGTACTTC
TRBV20-1	-	-	TRBJ1-2	CSARAPSDYGYTF	TGCAGTGCTAGAGCCCCCTCCGACTATGGCTACACCTTC
TRBV4-3	many	TRBD2	TRBJ2-7	CASSLSLADSSYEQYF	TGCGCCAGCAGCCTGTCGCTAGCGGATAGCTCCTACGAGCAGTACTTC
TRBV15	-	-	TRBJ1-1	CATSRPAFEAFF	TGTGCCACCAGCAGACCAGCCTTTGAAGCTTTCTTT
TRBV28	-	TRBD1	TRBJ2-7	CASSSGTGETYEQYF	TGTGCCAGCAGTTCCGGGACAGGGGAGACCTACGAGCAGTACTTC
TRBV20-1	-	-	TRBJ1-5	CSARPRDTLSQPQHF	TGCAGTGCTAGACCCCGGGACACGCTCAGTCAGCCCCAGCATTTT
TRBV5-5	few	TRBD1	TRBJ2-7	CASSSSPGGYTYYEQYF	TGTGCCAGCAGCTCATCACCAGGGGGCTACACCTACTACGAGCAGTACTTC
TRBV19	-	-	TRBJ1-2	CASKGEGGYTF	TGTGCCAGTAAGGGTGAGGGTGGCTACACCTTC
TRBV5-5	many	-	TRBJ2-5	CASSLGGGWETQYF	TGTGCCAGCAGCTTGGGAGGGGGTTGGGAGACCCAGTACTTC
TRBV29-1	-	-	TRBJ2-3	CSVGQDTQYF	TGCAGCGTCGGGCAAGATACGCAGTATTTT
TRBV10-2	few	TRBD1	TRBJ2-5	CASSDPGQGLETQYF	TGCGCCAGCAGCGACCCGGGACAGGGGTTGGAGACCCAGTACTTC
TRBV7-2	-	TRBD1	TRBJ1-2	CASSSPYGQGANGYTF	TGTGCCAGCAGCTCCCCCTACGGACAGGGGGCGAATGGCTACACCTTC
TRBV14	-	TRBD1	TRBJ2-3	CASSPGQTFLLTDTQYF	TGTGCCAGCAGCCCGGGACAGACCTTTTTACTAACAGATACGCAGTATTTT
TRBV10-3	once	TRBD2	TRBJ2-3	CAIRASGGSTDTQYF	TGTGCCATCAGGGCTAGCGGGGGTAGTACAGATACGCAGTATTTT
TRBV10-3	many	-	TRBJ2-1	CAPNKPGTPYNEQFF	TGTGCCCCGAACAAACCGGGAACCCCCTACAATGAGCAGTTCTTC
TRBV5-1	-	-	TRBJ1-5	CASSKDPNQPQHF	TGCGCCAGCAGCAAGGACCCAAATCAGCCCCAGCATTTT
TRBV4-1	-	-	TRBJ2-1	CASSQDDEGGLLNEQFF	TGCGCCAGCAGCCAAGATGATGAGGGGGGCCTTTTAAATGAGCAGTTCTTC
TRBV20-1	few	TRBD1	TRBJ1-2	CSASQTGAGGYTF	TGCAGTGCTAGCCAGACAGGGGCGGGCGGCTACACCTTC
TRBV29-1	few	TRBD2	TRBJ2-1	CSVTLRENPYNEQFF	TGCAGCGTTACATTGCGGGAGAACCCCTACAATGAGCAGTTCTTC
TRBV5-1	few	TRBD1	TRBJ2-1	CASSPGQGTDEQFF	TGCGCCAGCTCACCGGGACAGGGTACAGATGAGCAGTTCTTC
TRBV5-1	few	TRBD1	TRBJ1-1	CASSRFRDRGPNTEAFF	TGCGCCAGCAGCCGTTTCCGGGACAGGGGGCCGAACACTGAAGCTTTCTTT
TRBV19	few	TRBD2	TRBJ2-1	CASSIASGVVGQFF	TGTGCCAGTAGTATCGCTAGCGGGGTTGTTGGGCAGTTCTTC
TRBV10-2	-	TRBD2	TRBJ2-5	CASPGVAGGQETQYF	TGCGCCAGCCCGGGGGTAGCGGGAGGGCAAGAGACCCAGTACTTC
TRBV7-9	few	-	TRBJ2-7	CASSLEGTSEWYF	TGTGCCAGCAGCTTAGAGGGAACGTCAGAGTGGTACTTC
TRBV12-3/TRBV12-4	-	-	TRBJ1-2	CASSLGNRDSYTF	TGTGCCAGCAGCTTAGGGAATCGGGACTCCTACACCTTC
TRBV28	few	-	TRBJ2-7	CASSFVRGFSYEQYF	TGTGCCAGCAGTTTCGTCCGGGGATTTTCCTACGAGCAGTACTTC
TRBV6-1	-	-	TRBJ1-4	CASSELGRAINEKLFF	TGTGCCAGCAGTGAACTCGGCAGAGCAATTAATGAAAAACTGTTTTTT
TRBV3-1	-	-	TRBJ2-2	CASSQNRGSGGELFF	TGTGCCAGCAGCCAAAATAGGGGGTCTGGCGGGGAGCTGTTTTTT
TRBV10-1	few	-	TRBJ1-2	CASSERPGEGYTF	TGCGCCAGCAGTGAAAGGCCAGGGGAAGGCTACACCTTC
TRBV11-2	few	-	TRBJ2-1	CAISFFRGQGLDEQFF	TGTGCCATCAGCTTTTTTCGGGGGCAAGGGTTGGATGAGCAGTTCTTC
TRBV18	-	-	TRBJ1-2	CASSTDRTSGYTF	TGTGCCAGCTCAACAGACAGGACCTCAGGCTACACCTTC
TRBV29-1	many	-	TRBJ2-5	CSARREETQYF	TGCAGCGCAAGACGGGAAGAGACCCAGTACTTC
TRBV7-9	-	-	TRBJ2-5	CASSLGAGLWETQYF	TGTGCCAGCAGCTTAGGGGCGGGGCTGTGGGAGACCCAGTACTTC
TRBV12-3/TRBV12-4	-	-	TRBJ1-1	CASSLRGAMNTEAFF	TGTGCCAGCAGTTTGCGTGGGGCGATGAACACTGAAGCTTTCTTT
TRBV5-1	once	-	TRBJ2-1	CASSWLVGSDNEQFF	TGCGCCAGCAGCTGGCTAGTGGGGTCAGACAATGAGCAGTTCTTC
TRBV11-2	few	-	TRBJ1-2	CASSDPGAPVLYGYTF	TGTGCCAGCAGCGATCCAGGGGCCCCCGTCCTTTATGGCTACACCTTC
TRBV20-1	-	-	TRBJ2-3	CSTVQGGPDTQYF	TGCAGTACCGTGCAGGGTGGCCCAGATACGCAGTATTTT
TRBV20-1	-	TRBD2	TRBJ2-3	CSARDRSSGSMDTQYF	TGCAGTGCTAGAGACCGGTCGAGCGGGAGCATGGATACGCAGTATTTT
TRBV29-1	many	TRBD1	TRBJ1-5	CSVRDRENQPQHF	TGCAGCGTAAGGGACAGGGAGAATCAGCCCCAGCATTTT